This T cell receptor (beta chain) was observed in a study of cytomegalovirus exposure and HLA in healthy donors. General observations from the study: Fewer N-insertions than the approximately 700-donor mean were reportedly shown by an Asian-associated ancestry cluster in a later analysis. The listing of 150 or so TCR beta chains classed them as cytomegalovirus-associated. Available immune exposure information covered CMV serostatus only. Roughly uniform sequencing depth across donors was assumed, possibly incorrectly.

The PCR used 60 Vbeta and 13 Jbeta primers. The data were produced by immunoSEQ multiplex PCR, yet TCRdb's version contains in-frame clones alone and is incomplete. The sample carries 120,000 or so clones, 65% to 80% recorded once. CDR3 size: 15 residues. V dropped 6 bases and J dropped 3 bases, with 18 bases sitting between them. CDR1 is MNHEY, CDR2 SMNVEV, per germline (reference sequence). A note on this clone: As yet, its antigen is unknown.

Material for sequencing was PBMCs. The chain couples TRBV27 to TRBJ2-7, with D tentatively TRBD1 (6 bases). The clonotype was recovered from a man younger than 40 in good health and CMV-seronegative. The CDR3 sequence: CASSTTGTPHYEQYF. In nucleotides, the CDR3 is TGTGCCAGCAGCACCACCGGGACACCCCACTACGAGCAGTACTTC.